This T cell receptor beta chain was captured by sequencing in a study of low-dose radiotherapy and immunotherapy resistance in tumors (dated by TCRdb to 2022 to 2024). Context from the whole study: Patients in Cohort 1 were given 0.5 Gy per fraction every 2 weeks, and the prescribed total PTV dose was 6.5 Gy. For Cohort 2, the dose was 1 Gy per fraction given every two weeks, adding up to 13 Gy in total across 26 weeks. Patients were given nivolumab as a 240 mg flat dose every two weeks and ipilimumab at 1 mg/kg every six weeks, with both drugs delivered intravenously. Every two weeks, patients got intravenous cyclophosphamide at 200 mg/m2, given one day ahead of each radiation and immunotherapy administration. Starting on cycle 1 day 1, patients took 300 mg of aspirin by mouth once daily for four cycles. Randomization of trial participants into treatment groups was not performed. Eight patients were included in the translational analysis, namely three from the first dose cohort plus the first five from the second dose cohort.

Sequencer: Illumina HiSeq 2500. To make first-strand cDNA, Superscript III was used along with a set of TRAV- and TRBV-specific primers so that both the TCRalpha and TCRbeta chains were covered. TCRs were amplified for about 19 PCR cycles with Phusion, using a constant-region primer paired with the adapter attached to the V primers. The MessageAmp II aRNA Amplification Kit was used to amplify the isolated mRNA, with in vitro transcription run for approximately 15 hours at 37 degrees C. The Dynabeads mRNA DIRECT Purification Kit was used to isolate the mRNA for TCR sequencing. Indexed Illumina adapters were added in a second Phusion PCR of roughly 25 cycles, and the PCR products were purified with AMPure XP beads. The paper's data handling went like this. Using custom Perl scripts, TCR sequences encoding the same protein were pooled, out-of-frame sequences were removed, and the abundance of each clonotype was computed. Any TCR sequence supported by only a single read was excluded from analysis. The metrics used to describe the repertoires included Shannon entropy, Gini index, clonality, richness, and the frequency of TCRs shared between repertoires. TCRdb itself trimmed the public reads at Q25 with fastp, ran MiXCR and retained productive beta chains. Entries are consolidated by CDR3 protein sequence, retaining the most common genes and DNA. For this entry, the V and J calls and clone size follow TCRdb and not the study's own pipeline. This sample is represented by tens of thousands of distinct CDR3 sequences; approximately 26% of them were singletons. Approximately 5.3% of the sample comes from the top ten.

This clonotype was detected only a few times. Its antigen specificity is not known. No much larger clonotype is one base removed from it; base qualities were not supplied. The meaning of the sample's time point label: before trial treatment. Donors were enrolled in RACIN, a single-arm phase I dose-escalation trial combining nivolumab, ipilimumab, aspirin, low-dose cyclophosphamide and low-dose radiotherapy. Patients were eligible if they had advanced solid tumors that were TIL-negative. According to the germline V gene, CDR1 reads SGHAT and CDR2 reads FQNNGV. The CDR3 spans 12 residues, from the cysteine through the phenylalanine. The CDR3 DNA has 36 bases and is translated from base 1. V is cut by 5 bases and J by 7 bases, and the space between the germline ends is 8 bases.

Sequencing was performed on PBMCs, taken before treatment. The chain links TRBV11-2 with TRBJ2-2, with the D gene not clear enough to name. This clonotype was sampled from a male donor with prostate cancer. DNA sequence: TGTGCCAGCAGCGCAGAGTACGGGGAGCTGTTTTTT. The translation is CASSAEYGELFF.